Following are 14 T cell receptor beta chains from one sample sequenced in a study of blood T cell repertoires in COVID-19. Produced via immunoSEQ multiplex PCR; TCRdb's table is partial and in-frame only. The sample shows approximately 140,000 clones, about four fifths of them seen only once. Sequenced sample: peripheral blood. These receptors were taken from a human donor with acute or convalescent COVID-19. The donor label of this sample is uncertain.

The rearrangement links TRBV5-1 to TRBJ1-2; the match to TRBD1 covers 11 bases. This CDR3 contains 14 residues. V was pared by 5 bases and J by 8 bases, with 8 bases of the junction left unmatched. Germline loops: CDR1 SGHRS, CDR2 YFSETQ. CDR3 loop: CASSMDRGQEGYTF. CDR3 bases: TGCGCCAGCAGTATGGACAGGGGGCAAGAGGGCTACACCTTC.

The rearrangement joins TRBV5-6 to TRBJ1-6, with 8 bases aligning to TRBD1. Per germline, CDR1 SGHDT and CDR2 YYEEEE. V dropped 3 bases and J dropped 10; count of bases not matched to a gene: 12. The CDR3 runs 16 residues. The CDR3 nucleotides are TGTGCCAGCAGCTCTCCACTCGGACAGGGAGGCTCACCCCTCCACTTT. This translates into CASSSPLGQGGSPLHF.

This clone was counted only a few times. The chain is built from TRBV6-1 and TRBJ1-2; D not resolved. The CDR3 totals 14 residues. CDR1 and CDR2 from the germline V gene are MNHNS and SASEGT. The V and J ends lost 1 base and 1 base respectively, with 7 bases between them. The CDR3 region is CASSEGTVNYGYTF. The CDR3 DNA sequence: TGTGCCAGCAGTGAAGGTACGGTTAACTATGGCTACACCTTC.

The V gene is TRBV29-1, the J gene TRBJ1-2; 8 bases fit TRBD1. With V trimmed by 5 bases and J by 7 bases, 9 bases remained unmatched. The germline gives CDR1 SQVTM, CDR2 ANQGSEA. The CDR3 consists of 13 residues. The CDR3 is CSVQGAVRSGYTF. The CDR3 DNA follows: TGCAGCGTTCAGGGGGCAGTTAGAAGTGGCTACACCTTC. The whole variable domain, filled in from reference TRBV29-1 and TRBJ1-2, reads SAVISQKPSRDICQRGTSLTIQCQVDSQVTMMFWYRQQPGQSLTLIATANQGSEATYESGFVIDKFPISRPNLTFSTLTVSNMSPEDSSIYLCSVQGAVRSGYTFGSGTRLTVV.

The chain has TRBV5-1 and TRBJ2-3; 8 bases line up with TRBD1. The CDR3 runs 16 residues. Germline V gene lookup returns CDR1 SGHRS and CDR2 YFSETQ. J gave up 2 bases and V 4 bases, and 9 bases lay outside the gene matches. The CDR3 sequence is CASSRTGPSNTDTQYF. The CDR3 region has the DNA TGCGCCAGCAGCCGGACAGGGCCCTCTAACACAGATACGCAGTATTTT.

For the CDR3, the DNA is TGTGCCAGCAGTTTAACGGGGGGCCAGCCCCAGCATTTT. Its protein product is CASSLTGGQPQHF. The J gene is TRBJ1-5, the V gene TRBV12-3 or TRBV12-4, with a possible D match to TRBD1 (6 bases). The CDR3 has 13 residues. V lost 2 bases, J lost 7 bases, and 9 bases lay in between.

This chain links TRBV30 with TRBJ2-3, with a weak D call TRBD2 (6 bases). Germline V gene data show CDR1 as GTSNPN and CDR2 as SVGIG (reference sequence). The CDR3 is made up of 15 amino acids. V lost 1 base and J 3 bases, leaving 14 bases between the germline ends. The CDR3 sequence: CAWSARGSRTDTQYF. The CDR3 DNA sequence: TGTGCCTGGAGTGCCCGGGGGAGTCGGACAGATACGCAGTATTTT. The full variable domain, completed using reference TRBV30 and TRBJ2-3, is SQTIHQWPATLVQPVGSPLSLECTVEGTSNPNLYWYRQAAGRGLQLLFYSVGIGQISSEVPQNLSASRPQDRQFILSSKKLLLSDSGFYLCAWSARGSRTDTQYFGPGTRLTVL.

V gene TRBV3-1 (or the pseudogene TRBV3-2) combines with J gene TRBJ1-1, with 9 bases aligning to TRBD1. V lost 2 bases and J lost 3; bases outside the gene matches: 4. This CDR3 contains 15 residues. Germline CDR1 is LGHDT and CDR2 is YNNKEL (reference sequence). The CDR3 nucleotides read TGTGCCAGCAGCCAATGGGGACAGGGCGACACTGAAGCTTTCTTT. Translation: CASSQWGQGDTEAFF.

The genes are TRBV18 and TRBJ1-2; the D gene is possibly TRBD1 (6 bases). The CDR3 loop spans 18 amino acids. The ends were cut back, 0 bases at V and 5 bases at J, with 22 bases in the middle. Germline V gives CDR1 KGHSH, CDR2 LQKENI. The CDR3 DNA reads as TGTGCCAGCTCACCACCCTTGACAGTGACAGGACCGAGGTATGGCTACACCTTC. It translates to CASSPPLTVTGPRYGYTF.

The genes are TRBV4-1 and TRBJ2-6; D gene unclear. This CDR3 is 21 amino acids long. V was trimmed by 0 bases and J by 0 bases, leaving 21 bases between them. Germline values: CDR1 MGHRA, CDR2 YSYEKL. The CDR3 region has the DNA TGCGCCAGCAGCCAAGATAAAAAAGACGTCAGGCTATTCTCTGGGGCCAACGTCCTGACTTTC. As protein: CASSQDKKDVRLFSGANVLTF.

The V and J genes are TRBV5-1 and TRBJ1-6, with D perhaps TRBD1 (6 bases). The CDR3 runs 14 residues. The V end lost 5 bases, the J end lost 8 bases, and 14 bases lay between the germline ends. The germline V gene has CDR1 SGHRS and CDR2 YFSETQ. The CDR3 loop is CASSPDRLDSPLHF. The CDR3 DNA reads TGCGCCAGCAGTCCCGACAGGTTGGATTCACCCCTCCACTTT.

The rearrangement uses TRBV5-1 and TRBJ1-5; 7 bases fit TRBD1. With V trimmed by 0 bases and J by 7 bases, 4 bases remained unmatched. The CDR3 extends over 14 amino acids. Germline V gene lookup returns CDR1 SGHRS and CDR2 YFSETQ. CDR3 in DNA: TGCGCCAGCAGCTTGGGGGCAGGGGGACAGCCCCAGCATTTT. Encoded protein: CASSLGAGGQPQHF.

This clone was counted once. The V and J genes are TRBV6-6 and TRBJ1-3; 8 bases line up with TRBD1. Germline values: CDR1 MNHNY, CDR2 SVGAGI (reference sequence). V trimming: 6 bases; J trimming: 4 bases; junction bases outside the gene matches: 8. This CDR3 region has 15 residues. The CDR3 coding sequence is TGTGCCAGCAGCTCCGACAGGGGAGCCGGAAACACCATATATTTT. This encodes CASSSDRGAGNTIYF.

This clone has just a few counts. The chain couples TRBV30 to TRBJ2-7, with D possibly matching TRBD2 (5 bases). Trimming removed 4 bases from V and 7 bases from J, with 14 bases in between. Germline V gives CDR1 GTSNPN, CDR2 SVGIG (reference sequence). The CDR3 has 12 residues. The CDR3 loop is CAWNLVRGEQYF. CDR3 coding DNA: TGTGCCTGGAACCTCGTAAGAGGGGAGCAGTACTTC.